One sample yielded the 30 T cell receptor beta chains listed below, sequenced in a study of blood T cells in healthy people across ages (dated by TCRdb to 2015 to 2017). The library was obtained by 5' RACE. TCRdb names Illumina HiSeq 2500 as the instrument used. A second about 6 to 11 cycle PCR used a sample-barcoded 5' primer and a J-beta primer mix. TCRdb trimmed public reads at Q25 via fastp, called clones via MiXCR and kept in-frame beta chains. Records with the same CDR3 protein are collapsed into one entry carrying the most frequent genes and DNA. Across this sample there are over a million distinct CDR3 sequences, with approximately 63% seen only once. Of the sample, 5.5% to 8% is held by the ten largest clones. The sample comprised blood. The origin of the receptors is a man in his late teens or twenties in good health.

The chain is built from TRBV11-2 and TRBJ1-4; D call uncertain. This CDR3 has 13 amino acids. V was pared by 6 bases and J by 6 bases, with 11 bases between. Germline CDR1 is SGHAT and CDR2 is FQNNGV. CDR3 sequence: CASSSPWDEKLFF. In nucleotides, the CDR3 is TGTGCCAGCAGTTCCCCGTGGGATGAAAAACTGTTTTTT.

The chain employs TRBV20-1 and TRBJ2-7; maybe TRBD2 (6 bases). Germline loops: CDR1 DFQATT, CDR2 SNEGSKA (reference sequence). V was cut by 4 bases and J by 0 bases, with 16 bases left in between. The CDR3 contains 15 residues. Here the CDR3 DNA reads TGCAGTGCTATTCAGGGAGGCGACCCCTCCTACGAGCAGTACTTC. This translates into CSAIQGGDPSYEQYF.

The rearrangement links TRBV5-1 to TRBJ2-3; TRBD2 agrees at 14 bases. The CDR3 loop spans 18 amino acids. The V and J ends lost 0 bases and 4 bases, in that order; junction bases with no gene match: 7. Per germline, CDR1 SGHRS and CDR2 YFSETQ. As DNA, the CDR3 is TGCGCCAGCAGCTTGGGACTAGCGGGAGGGACGTTGGCAGATACGCAGTATTTT. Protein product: CASSLGLAGGTLADTQYF.

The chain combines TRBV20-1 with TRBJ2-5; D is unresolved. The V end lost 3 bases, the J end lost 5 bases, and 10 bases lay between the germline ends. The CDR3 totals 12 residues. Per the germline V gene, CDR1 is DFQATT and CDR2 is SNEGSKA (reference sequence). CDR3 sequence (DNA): TGCAGTGCTAGTACGACGGAGGAGACCCAGTACTTC. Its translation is CSASTTEETQYF.

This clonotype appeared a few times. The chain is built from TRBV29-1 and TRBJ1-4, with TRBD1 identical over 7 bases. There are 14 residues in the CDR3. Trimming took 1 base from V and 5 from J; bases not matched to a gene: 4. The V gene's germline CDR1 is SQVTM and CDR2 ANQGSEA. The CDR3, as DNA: TGCAGCGTTGAAGTAGGCAGGGGGAATGAAAAACTGTTTTTT. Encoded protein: CSVEVGRGNEKLFF.

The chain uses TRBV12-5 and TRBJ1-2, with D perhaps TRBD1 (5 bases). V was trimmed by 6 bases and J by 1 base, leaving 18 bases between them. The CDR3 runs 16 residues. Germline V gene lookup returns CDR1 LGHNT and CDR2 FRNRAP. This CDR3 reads CASGTLAGGHNYGYTF. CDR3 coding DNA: TGTGCTAGTGGCACTCTAGCGGGAGGACATAACTATGGCTACACCTTC.

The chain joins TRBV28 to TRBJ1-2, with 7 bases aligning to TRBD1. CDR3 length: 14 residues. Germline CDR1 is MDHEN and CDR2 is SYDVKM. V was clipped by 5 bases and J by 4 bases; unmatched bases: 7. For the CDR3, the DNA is TGTGCCAGCAGTCAGGGGGGCACCCTCTATGGCTACACCTTC. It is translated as CASSQGGTLYGYTF.

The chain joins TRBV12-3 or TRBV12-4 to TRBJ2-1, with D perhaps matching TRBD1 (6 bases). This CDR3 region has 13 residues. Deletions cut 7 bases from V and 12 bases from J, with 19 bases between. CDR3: CASTQVGDKGQFF. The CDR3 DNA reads TGTGCCAGCACCCAAGTAGGGGACAAAGGGCAGTTCTTC.

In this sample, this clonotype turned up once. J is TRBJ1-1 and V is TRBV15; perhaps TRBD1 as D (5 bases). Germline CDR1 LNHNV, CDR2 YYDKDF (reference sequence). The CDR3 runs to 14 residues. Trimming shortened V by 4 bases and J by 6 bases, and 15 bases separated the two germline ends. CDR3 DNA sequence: TGTGCCACCAGCACCGGCGACAGAGTCCCTGAAGCTTTCTTT. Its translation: CATSTGDRVPEAFF.

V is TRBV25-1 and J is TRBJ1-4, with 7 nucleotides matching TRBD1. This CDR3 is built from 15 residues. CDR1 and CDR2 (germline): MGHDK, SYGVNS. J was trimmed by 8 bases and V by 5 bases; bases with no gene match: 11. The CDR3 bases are TGTGCCAGCAGTCCCCCGAGGCAGGGGGGGGAAAAACTGTTTTTT. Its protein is CASSPPRQGGEKLFF.

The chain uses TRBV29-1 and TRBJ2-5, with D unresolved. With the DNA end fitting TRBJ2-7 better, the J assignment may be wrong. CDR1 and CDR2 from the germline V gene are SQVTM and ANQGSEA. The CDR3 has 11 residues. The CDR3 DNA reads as TGCAGCGTTGAAGACCCCTACGAGCAGTACTTC. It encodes CSVEDPYEQYF.

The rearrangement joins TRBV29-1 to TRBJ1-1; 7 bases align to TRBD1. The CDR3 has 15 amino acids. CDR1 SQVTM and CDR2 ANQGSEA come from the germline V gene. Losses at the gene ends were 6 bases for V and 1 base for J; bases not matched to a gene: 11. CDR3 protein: CSVHSPGQTNTEAFF. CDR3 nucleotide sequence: TGCAGCGTACATTCCCCGGGACAGACGAACACTGAAGCTTTCTTT.

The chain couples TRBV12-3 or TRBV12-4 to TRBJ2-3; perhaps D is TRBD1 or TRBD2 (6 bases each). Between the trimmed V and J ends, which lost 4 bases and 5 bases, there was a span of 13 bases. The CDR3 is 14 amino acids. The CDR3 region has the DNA TGTGCCAGCAGTTGGGACACCGGGGGAGATACGCAGTATTTT. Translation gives CASSWDTGGDTQYF.

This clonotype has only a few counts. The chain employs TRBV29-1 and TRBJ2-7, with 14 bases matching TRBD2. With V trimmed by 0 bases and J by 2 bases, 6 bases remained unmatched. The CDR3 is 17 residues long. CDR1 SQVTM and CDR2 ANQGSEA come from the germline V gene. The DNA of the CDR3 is TGCAGCGTTGAAGATCGACTAGCGGGAGGGACGCCCTACGAGCAGTACTTC. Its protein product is CSVEDRLAGGTPYEQYF.

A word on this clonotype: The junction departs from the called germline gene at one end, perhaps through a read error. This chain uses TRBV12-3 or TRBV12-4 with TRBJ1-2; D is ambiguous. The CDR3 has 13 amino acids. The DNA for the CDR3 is TGTGCCGGCAGTGAGGAGACCGTCTATGGCTACACCTTC. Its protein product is CAGSEETVYGYTF.

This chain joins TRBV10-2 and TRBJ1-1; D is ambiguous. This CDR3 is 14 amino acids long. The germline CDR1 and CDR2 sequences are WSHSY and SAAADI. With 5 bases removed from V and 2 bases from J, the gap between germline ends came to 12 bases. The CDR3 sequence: CASSRLGFNTEAFF. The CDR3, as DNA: TGCGCCAGCAGTCGGCTAGGGTTTAACACTGAAGCTTTCTTT.

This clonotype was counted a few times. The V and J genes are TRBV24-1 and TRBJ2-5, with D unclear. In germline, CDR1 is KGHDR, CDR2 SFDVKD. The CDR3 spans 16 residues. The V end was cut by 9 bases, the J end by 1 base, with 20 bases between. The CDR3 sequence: CATRLMPAQFQETQYF. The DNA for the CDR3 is TGTGCCACCCGCCTGATGCCGGCACAGTTCCAAGAGACCCAGTACTTC.

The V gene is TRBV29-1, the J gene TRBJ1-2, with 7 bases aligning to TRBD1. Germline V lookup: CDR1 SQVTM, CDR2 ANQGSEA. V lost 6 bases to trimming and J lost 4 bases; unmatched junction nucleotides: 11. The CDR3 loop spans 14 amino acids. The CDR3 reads CSVHPRQGSYGYTF. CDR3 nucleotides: TGCAGCGTCCATCCACGACAGGGCTCCTATGGCTACACCTTC.

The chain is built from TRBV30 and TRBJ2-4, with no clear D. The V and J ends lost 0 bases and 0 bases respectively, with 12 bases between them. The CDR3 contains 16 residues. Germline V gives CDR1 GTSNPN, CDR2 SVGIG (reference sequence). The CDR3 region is CAWSVRPSTAKNIQYF. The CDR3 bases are TGTGCCTGGAGTGTACGCCCATCAACAGCCAAAAACATTCAGTACTTC.

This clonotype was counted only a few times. CDR3 protein: CASSYDLGETQYF. CDR3 nucleotides: TGTGCCAGCAGTTACGACCTTGGGGAGACCCAGTACTTC. V and J are TRBV6-5 and TRBJ2-5; D not certain. With 2 bases removed from V and 5 bases from J, the gap between germline ends came to 9 bases. Germline loops: CDR1 MNHEY, CDR2 SVGAGI. The length of the CDR3 is 13 residues.

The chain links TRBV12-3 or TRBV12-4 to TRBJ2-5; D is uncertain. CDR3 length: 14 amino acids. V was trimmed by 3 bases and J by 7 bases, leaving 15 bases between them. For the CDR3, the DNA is TGTGCCAGCAGTTTTGAATCCCGGGTCGGGACCCAGTACTTC. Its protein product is CASSFESRVGTQYF.

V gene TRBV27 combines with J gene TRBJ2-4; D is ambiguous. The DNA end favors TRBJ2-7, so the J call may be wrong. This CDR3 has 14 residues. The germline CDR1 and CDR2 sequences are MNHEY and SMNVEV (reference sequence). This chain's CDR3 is CASREFGLGYEQYF. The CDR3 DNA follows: TGTGCCAGCAGGGAGTTCGGTTTGGGTTACGAGCAGTACTTC.

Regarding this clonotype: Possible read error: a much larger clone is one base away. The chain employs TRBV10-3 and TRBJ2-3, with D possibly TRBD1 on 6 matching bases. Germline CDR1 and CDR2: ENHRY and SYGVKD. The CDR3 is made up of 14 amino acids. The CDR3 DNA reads TGTGCCATCAATGAGGGGGAGATCACAGATACGCAGTATTTT. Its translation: CAINEGEITDTQYF.

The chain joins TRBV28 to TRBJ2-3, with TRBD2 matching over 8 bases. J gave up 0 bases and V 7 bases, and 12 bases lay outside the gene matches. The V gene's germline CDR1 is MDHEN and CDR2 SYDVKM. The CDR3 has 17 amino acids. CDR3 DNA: TGTGCCAGCACTGGACTAGCAGACCCAACGAGCACAGATACGCAGTATTTT. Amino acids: CASTGLADPTSTDTQYF.

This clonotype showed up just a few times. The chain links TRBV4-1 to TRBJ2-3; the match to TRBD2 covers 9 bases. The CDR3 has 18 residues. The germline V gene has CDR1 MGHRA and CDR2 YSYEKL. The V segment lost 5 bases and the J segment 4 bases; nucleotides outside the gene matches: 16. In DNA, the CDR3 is TGCGCCAGCAGCTCTCTAGCGGGAAGGCTGGGGCGAGCAGATACGCAGTATTTT. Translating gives CASSSLAGRLGRADTQYF.

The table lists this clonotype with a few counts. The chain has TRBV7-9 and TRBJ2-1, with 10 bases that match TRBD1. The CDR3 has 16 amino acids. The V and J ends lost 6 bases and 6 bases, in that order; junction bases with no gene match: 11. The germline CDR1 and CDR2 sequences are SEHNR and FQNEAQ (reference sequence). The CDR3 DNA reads TGTGCCAGCAGTCCTGGGGGACAGGGGCTACTCAATGAGCAGTTCTTC. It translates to CASSPGGQGLLNEQFF.

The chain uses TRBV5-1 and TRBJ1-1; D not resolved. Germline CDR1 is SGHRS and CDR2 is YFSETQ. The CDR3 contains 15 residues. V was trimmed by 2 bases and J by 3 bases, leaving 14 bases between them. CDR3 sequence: CASSLEAAGYTEAFF. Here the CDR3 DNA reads TGCGCCAGCAGCTTAGAGGCAGCCGGGTACACTGAAGCTTTCTTT.

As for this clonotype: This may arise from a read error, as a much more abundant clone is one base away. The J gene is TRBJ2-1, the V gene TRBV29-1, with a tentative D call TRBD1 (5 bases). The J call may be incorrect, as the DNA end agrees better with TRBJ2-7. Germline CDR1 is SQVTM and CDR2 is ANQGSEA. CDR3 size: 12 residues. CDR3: CSVDTGYNEQYF. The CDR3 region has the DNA TGCAGCGTTGACACAGGCTACAATGAGCAGTACTTC.

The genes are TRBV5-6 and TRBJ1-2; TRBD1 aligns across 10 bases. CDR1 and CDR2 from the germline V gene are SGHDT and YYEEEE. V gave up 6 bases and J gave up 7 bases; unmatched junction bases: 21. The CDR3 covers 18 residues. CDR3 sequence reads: CASTDPLKGDRGLPGYTF. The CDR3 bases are TGTGCCAGCACGGACCCTCTCAAAGGGGACAGGGGTCTTCCTGGCTACACCTTC. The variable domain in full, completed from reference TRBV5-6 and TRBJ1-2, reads DAGVTQSPTHLIKTRGQQVTLRCSPKSGHDTVSWYQQALGQGPQFIFQYYEEEERQRGNFPDRFSGHQFPNYSSELNVNALLLGDSALYLCASTDPLKGDRGLPGYTFGSGTRLTVV.

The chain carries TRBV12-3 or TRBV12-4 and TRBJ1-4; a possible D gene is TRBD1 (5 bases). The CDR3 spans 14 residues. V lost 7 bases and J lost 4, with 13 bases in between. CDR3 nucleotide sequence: TGTGCCAGCAACACAGGACACCTTAATGAAAAACTGTTTTTT. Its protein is CASNTGHLNEKLFF.